One sample yielded the 19 T cell receptor beta chains listed below, sequenced in a study of blood T cell repertoires in COVID-19. Measured with immunoSEQ multiplex PCR; TCRdb has only the in-frame clones, and not every one. The data hold 200,000 to 250,000 clones, with 84% observed a single time. Source material: peripheral blood. Every receptor here comes from a woman between 50 and 59 years old with active or convalescent COVID-19.

The J gene is TRBJ2-2, the V gene TRBV4-2, with TRBD2 matching 8 bases. CDR3 length: 16 amino acids. The germline V gene encodes CDR1 LGHNA and CDR2 YNFKEQ. The ends lost 2 bases at V and 6 bases at J; junction bases unmatched: 8. CDR3 nucleotides: TGTGCCAGCAGCCAACGGGCCGGGGGGGCAGCCGGGGAGCTGTTTTTT. Protein: CASSQRAGGAAGELFF.

The chain uses TRBV29-1 and TRBJ2-2, with D possibly being TRBD1 (5 bases). The CDR3 spans 14 residues. The V end lost 6 bases, the J end lost 0 bases, and 11 bases lay between the germline ends. CDR1 is SQVTM, CDR2 ANQGSEA, per germline. The CDR3 protein is CSVRRTTNTGELFF. CDR3 in DNA: TGCAGCGTGCGCAGGACAACGAACACCGGGGAGCTGTTTTTT.

V is TRBV19 and J is TRBJ1-2; D gene ambiguous. Per germline, CDR1 LNHDA and CDR2 SQIVND (reference sequence). The CDR3 runs to 12 residues. The V end was cut by 3 bases, the J end by 8 bases, with 10 bases between. The CDR3: CASSIMEGGYTF. Written as DNA, the CDR3 is TGTGCCAGTAGTATTATGGAGGGCGGCTACACCTTC.

The chain joins TRBV18 to TRBJ1-1, with 8 positions matching TRBD1. The V gene's germline CDR1 is KGHSH and CDR2 LQKENI. This CDR3 spans 16 amino acids. With V trimmed by 4 bases and J by 2 bases, 9 bases remained unmatched. The DNA of the CDR3 is TGTGCCAGCTCACTAAGTGTGGACAGGGCCAACACTGAAGCTTTCTTT. Translating it yields CASSLSVDRANTEAFF.

The rearrangement links TRBV7-9 to TRBJ2-7, with 9 bases that match TRBD2. This CDR3 has 16 residues. Germline loops: CDR1 SEHNR, CDR2 FQNEAQ (reference sequence). J gave up 0 bases and V 1 base, and 4 bases lay outside the gene matches. CDR3 in DNA: TGTGCCAGCAGCTTAGGACTAGCGGACATCTCCTACGAGCAGTACTTC. Translating it yields CASSLGLADISYEQYF.

V and J are TRBV5-4 and TRBJ2-4; D call uncertain. The germline V gene has CDR1 SGHNT and CDR2 YYREEE (reference sequence). The V gene lost 0 bases and the J gene lost 9 bases, with 4 bases spanning the gap. This CDR3 region has 11 residues. CDR3 DNA sequence: TGTGCCAGCAGCTTGGGGGCCATTCAGTACTTC. Protein product: CASSLGAIQYF.

The chain uses TRBV29-1 and TRBJ1-1, with D possibly matching TRBD1 (5 bases). This CDR3 region has 14 residues. V lost 0 bases and J lost 1, with 9 bases in between. CDR1 SQVTM and CDR2 ANQGSEA come from the germline V gene. The CDR3 sequence: CSVEEDKGNTEAFF. The DNA for the CDR3 is TGCAGCGTTGAAGAGGACAAGGGGAACACTGAAGCTTTCTTT.

This clone was detected once. The chain combines TRBV5-4 with TRBJ2-4, with 8 nucleotides matching TRBD1. V dropped 0 bases and J dropped 5; count of bases not matched to a gene: 1. The CDR3 is made up of 14 amino acids. The germline V gene encodes CDR1 SGHNT and CDR2 YYREEE (reference sequence). CDR3 sequence (DNA): TGTGCCAGCAGCTTGGTACAGGGGGAAAACATTCAGTACTTC. It codes for CASSLVQGENIQYF.

V and J are TRBV2 and TRBJ1-1, with unresolved D. Looked up from germline, CDR1 is SNHLY and CDR2 is FYNNEI. There are 12 residues in the CDR3. Trimming left V 8 bases short and J 3 bases short, with 10 bases between. CDR3 bases: TGTGCCAGCTGCCTCCGGGACACTGAAGCTTTCTTT. Amino acid sequence: CASCLRDTEAFF.

A single count supports this clone. The V call is TRBV19, the J call TRBJ1-5, with TRBD1 identical over 9 bases. Looked up from germline, CDR1 is LNHDA and CDR2 is SQIVND (reference sequence). Trimming removed 7 bases from V and 3 bases from J; junction bases left unmatched: 10. The CDR3 loop spans 16 amino acids. CDR3 nucleotide sequence: TGTGCCAGTAAGGGTGCGGGACAGGGCCTCAATCAGCCCCAGCATTTT. This gives the protein CASKGAGQGLNQPQHF. Drawing the rest from reference TRBV19 and TRBJ1-5, the complete variable domain is DGGITQSPKYLFRKEGQNVTLSCEQNLNHDAMYWYRQDPGQGLRLIYYSQIVNDFQKGDIAEGYSVSREKKESFPLTVTSAQKNPTAFYLCASKGAGQGLNQPQHFGDGTRLSIL.

The rearrangement uses TRBV5-4 and TRBJ2-7; D may be TRBD1 (6 bases). The germline V gene has CDR1 SGHNT and CDR2 YYREEE (reference sequence). V was cut by 0 bases and J by 6 bases, with 13 bases left in between. The CDR3 totals 14 residues. The CDR3 sequence is CASSLEQGFGEQYF. The CDR3, as DNA: TGTGCCAGCAGCTTGGAACAGGGTTTCGGCGAGCAGTACTTC.

The chain joins TRBV6-4 to TRBJ1-3; D not certain. The CDR3 extends over 15 amino acids. The V and J ends lost 0 bases and 0 bases respectively, with 6 bases between them. The germline CDR1 and CDR2 sequences are MRHNA and SNTAGT. CDR3 protein: CASSDSGVSGNTIYF. CDR3 coding DNA: TGTGCCAGCAGTGACTCAGGAGTCTCTGGAAACACCATATATTTT.

About this clone itself: A read error may account for a junction end that differs from germline. The chain has TRBV6-4 and TRBJ2-3; 10 nucleotides agree with TRBD1. Germline V gene sequence: CDR1 MRHNA, CDR2 SNTAGT. This CDR3 is 14 amino acids long. The CDR3 sequence is CVSSDGQGADTQYF. CDR3 sequence (DNA): TGTGTCAGCAGTGACGGACAGGGGGCAGATACGCAGTATTTT.

The chain carries TRBV19 and TRBJ1-2; tentative D call: TRBD1 (6 bases). Germline CDR1 LNHDA, CDR2 SQIVND (reference sequence). CDR3 length: 18 residues. Deletions cut 4 bases from V and 1 base from J, with 22 bases between. CDR3: CASSTSGVVSLFNYGYTF. Here the CDR3 DNA reads TGTGCCAGTAGTACGTCAGGGGTGGTATCCCTATTTAACTATGGCTACACCTTC.

The chain links TRBV5-1 to TRBJ2-5; a weak D match, TRBD1 (6 bases). Germline V gene lookup returns CDR1 SGHRS and CDR2 YFSETQ. The germline V and J ends were trimmed by 4 bases and 4 bases, with 17 bases remaining between them. This CDR3 comprises 15 residues. CDR3 nucleotides: TGCGCCAGCAGCAGGACTGGGACAAGTACAGAGACCCAGTACTTC. Its translation: CASSRTGTSTETQYF.

The chain joins TRBV28 to TRBJ1-5, with 8 positions matching TRBD1. The CDR3 length is 14 residues. V lost 5 bases to trimming and J lost 11 bases; unmatched junction nucleotides: 11. The germline gives CDR1 MDHEN, CDR2 SYDVKM. The CDR3 loop reads CASSTRQGLWAQHF. CDR3 coding DNA: TGTGCCAGCAGTACACGACAGGGGCTTTGGGCCCAGCATTTT.

The chain employs TRBV5-1 and TRBJ2-7; 8 bases map to TRBD2. Trimming at V came to 0 bases and at J to 6 bases, leaving 8 bases not matched to a gene. The CDR3 is 15 amino acids. Germline V gene sequence: CDR1 SGHRS, CDR2 YFSETQ. CDR3 residues: CASSLGVGTRGEQYF. The CDR3 coding sequence is TGCGCCAGCAGCTTGGGTGTGGGGACTAGGGGCGAGCAGTACTTC.

This sequence joins TRBV5-1 and TRBJ1-1; D uncertain. In germline, CDR1 is SGHRS, CDR2 YFSETQ. Trimming removed 5 bases from V and 1 base from J, with 12 bases in between. There are 14 residues in the CDR3. The CDR3: CASRMGAGNTEAFF. CDR3 bases: TGCGCCAGCAGAATGGGCGCGGGGAACACTGAAGCTTTCTTT.

The chain has TRBV4-1 and TRBJ2-3, with 11 bases that match TRBD2. In germline, CDR1 is MGHRA, CDR2 YSYEKL. The trim removed 4 bases at V and 6 bases at J, leaving 9 bases unmatched. This CDR3 is built from 16 residues. Written as DNA, the CDR3 is TGCGCCAGCAGCCCCTCTAGCGGGGGGCCAGGGGATACGCAGTATTTT. Protein: CASSPSSGGPGDTQYF.